What follows are 23 T cell receptor beta chains derived from one specimen sequenced in a study of T cell responses to AZD1222 COVID-19 vaccine. Generated by immunoSEQ multiplex PCR, the TCRdb table keeps only in-frame clones and is missing some. The sample carries over 95,000 clones, roughly 90% recorded once. The material was peripheral blood, obtained on day 0 of AZD1222 vaccination. The receptor source for this set is an adult in good health.

This clone turned up a few times. The chain links TRBV5-8 to TRBJ1-1; the D is unclear. Looked up from germline, CDR1 is SGHTS and CDR2 is YDEGEE. The V end was cut by 0 bases, the J end by 1 base, with 10 bases between. The length of the CDR3 is 15 residues. CDR3 protein: CASSLVFSTNTEAFF. As DNA, the CDR3 is TGTGCCAGCAGCTTGGTCTTCTCCACGAACACTGAAGCTTTCTTT.

The chain carries TRBV11-2 and TRBJ2-4; no clear D. Germline CDR1 is SGHAT and CDR2 is FQNNGV. Trimming pared 5 bases from V and 5 bases from J, leaving 22 bases between. This CDR3 has 17 amino acids. Written as DNA, the CDR3 is TGTGCCAGCAGCATTCACTATCCGGGTAGGGTTGAAAACATTCAGTACTTC. Translation gives CASSIHYPGRVENIQYF.

The chain recombines TRBV4-1 with TRBJ2-5; D perhaps matches TRBD2 (5 bases). Germline CDR1 is MGHRA and CDR2 is YSYEKL. Trimming took off 4 bases at V and 4 bases at J, with 16 bases between the two ends. CDR3 size: 15 residues. This CDR3 is CASSPRFTRPETQYF. In nucleotides, the CDR3 is TGCGCCAGCAGCCCCCGTTTTACTAGACCAGAGACCCAGTACTTC.

The chain recombines TRBV7-9 with TRBJ2-2; D may be TRBD2 (5 bases). Germline V lookup: CDR1 SEHNR, CDR2 FQNEAQ (reference sequence). Trimming took 5 bases from V and 6 from J, leaving 16 bases between them. The CDR3 length is 15 residues. CDR3 loop: CASSPGWQAPGELFF. For the CDR3, the DNA is TGTGCCAGCAGCCCGGGGTGGCAGGCTCCCGGGGAGCTGTTTTTT. Filled out from reference TRBV7-9 and TRBJ2-2, the complete variable domain reads DTGVSQNPRHKITKRGQNVTFRCDPISEHNRLYWYRQTLGQGPEFLTYFQNEAQLEKSRLLSDRFSAERPKGSFSTLEIQRTEQGDSAMYLCASSPGWQAPGELFFGEGSRLTVL.

This clone was detected only once. This sequence joins TRBV20-1 and TRBJ1-3; no firm D call. The CDR3 covers 13 residues. V lost 3 bases to trimming and J lost 1 base, with 7 bases between them. Germline-derived CDR1 and CDR2 are DFQATT and SNEGSKA (reference sequence). In DNA, the CDR3 is TGCAGTGCTAGTTTTTTTTCTGGAAACACCATATATTTT. Protein: CSASFFSGNTIYF.

The J gene is TRBJ2-7, the V gene TRBV10-1, with 13 bases identical to TRBD2. TRBJ2-5 matches the DNA end more closely, so the J call is doubtful. Germline lookup yields CDR1 WNHNN and CDR2 SYGVQD (reference sequence). The CDR3 contains 15 residues. The CDR3 here is CASSAGTSGEETQYF. The DNA for the CDR3 is TGCGCCAGCAGTGCAGGGACTAGCGGGGAAGAGACCCAGTACTTC.

The V call is TRBV20-1, the J call TRBJ2-1, with a weak D call TRBD2 (5 bases). CDR3 length: 16 residues. V was clipped by 3 bases and J by 5 bases, with 20 bases between them. Germline lookup yields CDR1 DFQATT and CDR2 SNEGSKA (reference sequence). CDR3 region: CSASPLTSLRDNEQFF. CDR3 in DNA: TGCAGTGCTAGTCCTCTAACTTCGCTGCGGGACAATGAGCAGTTCTTC.

J is TRBJ2-1 and V is TRBV4-1; 7 bases match TRBD2. The CDR3 is 17 residues long. V lost 2 bases and J lost 5; bases outside the gene matches: 12. CDR1 and CDR2 from the germline V gene are MGHRA and YSYEKL. The CDR3 sequence: CASSQWVREKGHNEQFF. CDR3 nucleotide sequence: TGCGCCAGCAGCCAATGGGTGCGGGAGAAAGGTCACAATGAGCAGTTCTTC.

This chain connects TRBV2 to TRBJ1-5, with 7 bases matching TRBD1. The CDR3 totals 19 residues. Unmatched junction bases numbered 15, after V lost 2 bases and J lost 2 bases. CDR1 and CDR2 from the germline V gene are SNHLY and FYNNEI. In DNA form, the CDR3 reads TGTGCCAGCAGTGAAACGCCCCCAGGGGGAAAGACCCGCAATCAGCCCCAGCATTTT. This gives the protein CASSETPPGGKTRNQPQHF.

The V and J genes are TRBV4-2 and TRBJ1-2; weak D call: TRBD1 (6 bases). The CDR3 extends over 17 amino acids. CDR1 and CDR2 from the germline V gene are LGHNA and YNFKEQ. V shed 3 bases and J shed 3 bases, with 20 bases lying between them. The CDR3 DNA follows: TGTGCCAGCAGCCACCCGGGGGGCTCTTATCGGGACTATGGCTACACCTTC. Its translation is CASSHPGGSYRDYGYTF.

The chain combines TRBV12-1 with TRBJ2-7; the table's D call, TRBD2, was not checked against the DNA. TRBV12-1 corresponds to a pseudogene. The CDR3 is 19 residues long. The CDR3 sequence is CASSRTSGRAESDSYEQYF. The DNA for the CDR3 is TGTGCCAGCAGCAGAACTAGCGGGAGGGCCGAATCAGACTCCTACGAGCAGTACTTC.

The chain employs TRBV29-1 and TRBJ1-1, with D perhaps TRBD1 (5 bases). With 6 bases removed from V and 0 bases from J, the gap between germline ends came to 14 bases. CDR1 and CDR2 (germline): SQVTM, ANQGSEA. The CDR3 contains 14 residues. CDR3 bases: TGCAGCGTCCAAACGGGGGGACTGAACACTGAAGCTTTCTTT. This gives the protein CSVQTGGLNTEAFF.

This chain links TRBV19 with TRBJ1-3; 7 nucleotides align to TRBD1. V lost 0 bases to trimming and J lost 2 bases; unmatched junction nucleotides: 7. The CDR3 contains 17 residues. Germline V gene lookup returns CDR1 LNHDA and CDR2 SQIVND (reference sequence). CDR3 residues: CASSIDPGQAAGNTIYF. Written as DNA, the CDR3 is TGTGCCAGTAGTATAGATCCTGGACAGGCTGCTGGAAACACCATATATTTT.

The chain recombines TRBV6-5 with TRBJ2-7; unclear D gene. Trimming removed 7 bases at V and 0 bases at J, with 16 bases between. Germline loops: CDR1 MNHEY, CDR2 SVGAGI. The CDR3 totals 15 residues. CDR3 in amino acids: CASILWMAGSYEQYF. The CDR3 DNA reads as TGTGCCAGCATATTATGGATGGCAGGCTCCTACGAGCAGTACTTC.

The V call is TRBV27, the J call TRBJ2-7, with 10 bases aligning to TRBD1. Germline CDR1 is MNHEY and CDR2 is SMNVEV (reference sequence). The CDR3 is 13 amino acids. V lost 6 bases to trimming and J lost 6 bases; unmatched junction nucleotides: 5. The CDR3 sequence is CASRKDRGGEQYF. The CDR3 region has the DNA TGTGCCAGCAGGAAGGACAGGGGGGGCGAGCAGTACTTC.

This chain links TRBV28 with TRBJ1-3; the D gene is possibly TRBD1 (5 bases). Trimming removed 4 bases at V and 2 bases at J, with 9 bases between. The CDR3 extends over 14 amino acids. The germline V gene has CDR1 MDHEN and CDR2 SYDVKM. This chain's CDR3 is CASSSWGAGNTIYF. The CDR3 DNA reads TGTGCCAGCAGTTCCTGGGGGGCTGGAAACACCATATATTTT.

V gene TRBV6-6 combines with J gene TRBJ2-1, with D possibly matching TRBD1 (6 bases). Germline CDR1 and CDR2: MNHNY and SVGAGI (reference sequence). CDR3 length equals 15 residues. Trimming took off 8 bases at V and 0 bases at J, with 14 bases between the two ends. The CDR3 loop reads CASGQQGSSYNEQFF. The CDR3 DNA reads TGTGCCAGCGGGCAGCAGGGGAGCTCCTACAATGAGCAGTTCTTC.

Only one count was recorded for this clone. The genes are TRBV5-1 and TRBJ1-2; 9 bases line up with TRBD1. Per the germline V gene, CDR1 is SGHRS and CDR2 is YFSETQ. The CDR3 covers 14 residues. The J segment lost 2 bases and the V segment lost 4 bases, leaving 3 bases of the junction unmatched. This chain's CDR3 is CASSRGTGNYGYTF. CDR3 sequence (DNA): TGCGCCAGCAGCCGCGGGACAGGGAACTATGGCTACACCTTC.

With respect to this clone: The same CDR3 can be traced to other DNA sequences in this sample. This sequence joins TRBV5-6 and TRBJ1-5; D call uncertain. Germline CDR1 and CDR2: SGHDT and YYEEEE. The V end was cut by 0 bases, the J end by 1 base, with 5 bases between. The CDR3 extends over 14 amino acids. As DNA, the CDR3 is TGTGCCAGCAGCTTGGGAGTAAGCAATCAGCCCCAGCATTTT. Its protein product is CASSLGVSNQPQHF.

The rearrangement joins TRBV3-1 (or the pseudogene TRBV3-2) to TRBJ2-3, with TRBD2 matching 10 bases. The V segment lost 4 bases and the J segment 6 bases; nucleotides outside the gene matches: 10. Germline CDR1 and CDR2: LGHDT and YNNKEL (reference sequence). The CDR3 loop spans 16 amino acids. DNA for the CDR3: TGTGCCAGCAGCCCCCTTAGCGGGAGGACCGGGGATACGCAGTATTTT. It encodes CASSPLSGRTGDTQYF.

This clone occurred once. CDR3 nucleotide sequence: TGTGCCACCAGTGAAGGGCCTCGACAGGGAGGTTCAAATTCACCCCTCCACTTT. Translation: CATSEGPRQGGSNSPLHF. The gene calls are TRBV24-1 and TRBJ1-6; TRBD1 matches at 7 bases. After removal of 4 bases from V and 7 bases from J, the junction contained 15 bases not matched to a gene. Germline V gene data show CDR1 as KGHDR and CDR2 as SFDVKD. The CDR3 loop spans 18 amino acids.

This chain joins TRBV29-1 and TRBJ2-1; tentative D call: TRBD2 (6 bases). The germline gives CDR1 SQVTM, CDR2 ANQGSEA. The CDR3 covers 14 residues. Trimming shortened V by 6 bases and J by 8 bases, and 20 bases separated the two germline ends. The CDR3 DNA is TGCAGCGTGGGGACTCAATACCCGAAGCATGAGCAGTTCTTC. It yields the protein CSVGTQYPKHEQFF.

The chain carries TRBV4-1 and TRBJ1-2; maybe TRBD1 (6 bases). V was trimmed by 1 base and J by 2 bases, leaving 14 bases between them. The CDR3 length is 16 residues. Germline values: CDR1 MGHRA, CDR2 YSYEKL. The CDR3 DNA follows: TGCGCCAGCAGCCAAGCGGGGGGCCCCACAAACTATGGCTACACCTTC. Translation: CASSQAGGPTNYGYTF.